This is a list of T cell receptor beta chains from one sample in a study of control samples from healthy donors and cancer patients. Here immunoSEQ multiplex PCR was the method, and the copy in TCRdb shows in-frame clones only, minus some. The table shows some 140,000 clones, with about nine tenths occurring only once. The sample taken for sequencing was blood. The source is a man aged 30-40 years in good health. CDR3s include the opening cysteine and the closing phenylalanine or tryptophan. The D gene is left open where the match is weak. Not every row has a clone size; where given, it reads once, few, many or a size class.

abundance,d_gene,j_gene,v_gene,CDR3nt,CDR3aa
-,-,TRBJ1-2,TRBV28,TGTGCCAGCAGACCACATACACCCAGGGTTGGCCCCCATGGCTACACCTTC,CASRPHTPRVGPHGYTF
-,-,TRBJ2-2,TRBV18,TGTGCCAGCTCACATTTAGAACGGTCCGGGGAGCTGTTTTTT,CASSHLERSGELFF
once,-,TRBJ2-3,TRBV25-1,TGTGCCAGCAGGGGCGAGGGGTTTCTCGCTGGCACAGATACGCAGTATTTT,CASRGEGFLAGTDTQYF
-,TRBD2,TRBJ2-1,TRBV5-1,TGCGCCAGCAGCTTGAATAGCGGGACCTACAATGAGCAGTTCTTC,CASSLNSGTYNEQFF
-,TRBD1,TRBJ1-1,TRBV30,TGTGCCTGGAGTGTACTTCCCTGGGGACAGGTGAACACTGAAGCTTTCTTT,CAWSVLPWGQVNTEAFF
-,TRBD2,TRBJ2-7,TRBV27,TGTGCCAGCAGTCCACTGGGACTAGCGGGAGGGCCAATCTACGAGCAGTACTTC,CASSPLGLAGGPIYEQYF
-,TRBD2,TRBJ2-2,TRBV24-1,TGTGCCACCAGTGACCCGGGGACTAGCGGGGGGTACACCGGGGAGCTGTTTTTT,CATSDPGTSGGYTGELFF
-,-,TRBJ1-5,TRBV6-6,TGTGCCAGCGCGACGGGAAGCAATCAGCCCCAGCATTTT,CASATGSNQPQHF
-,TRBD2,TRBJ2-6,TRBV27,TGTGCCAGCAGTTTAGTCTCTAGCGGGAGGGCCGCTGGGGCCAACGTCCTGACTTTC,CASSLVSSGRAAGANVLTF
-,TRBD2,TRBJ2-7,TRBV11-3,TGTGCCAGCAGCTTAGCACTAGCGGGGATCTCCTACGAGCAGTACTTC,CASSLALAGISYEQYF
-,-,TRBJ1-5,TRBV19,TGTGCCAGTAGGGGAGTTGGCAATCAGCCCCAGCATTTT,CASRGVGNQPQHF
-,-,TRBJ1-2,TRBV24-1,TGTGCCACCAGCGGGACCAACTATGGCTACACCTTC,CATSGTNYGYTF
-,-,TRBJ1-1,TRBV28,TGTGCCAGTACTCCCTTGACGGAGACGAACACTGAAGCTTTCTTT,CASTPLTETNTEAFF
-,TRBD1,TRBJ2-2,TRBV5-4,TGTGCCAGCAGAAAGGGACAGGGGAGGAACACCGGGGAGCTGTTTTTT,CASRKGQGRNTGELFF
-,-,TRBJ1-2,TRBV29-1,TGCAGCGTTGTTCTGGTCGCCTCTAACTATGGCTACACCTTC,CSVVLVASNYGYTF
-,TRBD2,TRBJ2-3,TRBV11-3,TGTGCCAGCAGCTTATATCTGGGACTAGCGGGAGATACGCAGTATTTT,CASSLYLGLAGDTQYF
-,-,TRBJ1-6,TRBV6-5,TGTGCCACCGCCGGGACGGAAAATTCACCCCTCCACTTT,CATAGTENSPLHF
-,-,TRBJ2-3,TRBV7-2,TGTGCCAGAGACCTCAGGGGAGGGGATAGCACAGATACGCAGTATTTT,CARDLRGGDSTDTQYF
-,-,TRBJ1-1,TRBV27,TGTGCCAGCAGTTTACACAGGGAGAACACTGAAGCTTTCTTT,CASSLHRENTEAFF
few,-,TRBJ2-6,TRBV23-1,TGCGCCAGCAGTCAGGCTAGTTCCTTCCAACCCTCTGGGGCCAACGTCCTGACTTTC,CASSQASSFQPSGANVLTF
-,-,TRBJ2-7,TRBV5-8,TGTGCCAGCAGCTTCCGCTACGAGCAGTACTTC,CASSFRYEQYF
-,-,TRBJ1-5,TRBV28,TGTGCCAGCAGTTCTGTGCAGCCCCAGCATTTT,CASSSVQPQHF
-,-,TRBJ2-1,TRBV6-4,TGTGCCAGCAGTGGGACAGCGAGCTCCTACAATGAGCAGTTCTTC,CASSGTASSYNEQFF
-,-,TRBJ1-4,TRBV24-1,TGTGCCACCAGTGATAATGAAAAACTGTTTTTT,CATSDNEKLFF
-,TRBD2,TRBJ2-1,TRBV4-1,TGCGCCAGCAGCCAAGTCGGGAGGGGGAGCTCCTACAATGAGCAGTTCTTC,CASSQVGRGSSYNEQFF
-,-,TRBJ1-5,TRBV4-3,TGCGCCAGCAGCCAGAGACATGGGGGAAATCAGCCCCAGCATTTT,CASSQRHGGNQPQHF
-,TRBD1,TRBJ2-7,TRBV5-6,TGTGCCAGCAGCCGGACAGGAGACTCCTACGAGCAGTACTTC,CASSRTGDSYEQYF
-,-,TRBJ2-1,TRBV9,TGTGCCAGCAGCGCAGACTATTACAATGAGCAGTTCTTC,CASSADYYNEQFF
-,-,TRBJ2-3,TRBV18,TGTGCCAGCTCACCACGGGCAGGGAGGCCCACAGATACGCAGTATTTT,CASSPRAGRPTDTQYF
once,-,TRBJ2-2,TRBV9,TGTGCCAGCAGCGTAGACCCCATGGGGACCGGGGAGCTGTTTTTT,CASSVDPMGTGELFF
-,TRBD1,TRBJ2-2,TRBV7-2,TGTGCCAGCAGCTTAAGACCGCCGGGACAGGGACACACCGGGGAGCTGTTTTTT,CASSLRPPGQGHTGELFF
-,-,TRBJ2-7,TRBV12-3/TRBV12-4,TGTGCCAGCAGTTTAGGACTCAGCTACGAGCAGTACTTC,CASSLGLSYEQYF
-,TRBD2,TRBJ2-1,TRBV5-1,TGCGCCAGCACTTTATTAGCGGGAGGGCCGGGTGAGCAGTTCTTC,CASTLLAGGPGEQFF
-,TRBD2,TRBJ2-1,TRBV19,TGTGCCAGTAGTATCACCCGGACTAGCGTAAGAGACAATGAGCAGTTCTTC,CASSITRTSVRDNEQFF
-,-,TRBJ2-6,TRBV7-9,TGTGCCAGCAGCCGGACGTCCTCTGGGGCCAACGTCCTGACTTTC,CASSRTSSGANVLTF
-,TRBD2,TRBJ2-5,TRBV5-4,TGTGCCAGCAGCTTGGGGCCAAGGGGCGGGAGTGGTGAGACCCAGTACTTC,CASSLGPRGGSGETQYF
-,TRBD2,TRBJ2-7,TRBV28,TGTGCCAGCACCGCGCGGGGGGGCTTCAGCGTCGAGCAGTACTTC,CASTARGGFSVEQYF
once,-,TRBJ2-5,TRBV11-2,TGTGCCAGCAGTCGAAGACAGTACCAAGAGACCCAGTACTTC,CASSRRQYQETQYF
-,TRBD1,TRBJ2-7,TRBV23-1,TGCGCCAGCAGTCAACCGAACACCTTCCCAGGGGGTAAGGCGGACGAGCAGTACTTC,CASSQPNTFPGGKADEQYF
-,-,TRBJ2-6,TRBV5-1,TGCGCCAGCAGCTTTGACAGTTCAAACTCTGGGGCCAACGTCCTGACTTTC,CASSFDSSNSGANVLTF
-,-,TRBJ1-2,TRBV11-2,TGTGCCAGCAGCTTAGTTCTCGACTATGGCTACACCTTC,CASSLVLDYGYTF
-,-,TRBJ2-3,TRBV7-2,TGTGCCAGCAGCTTAGTTACCAACACAGATACGCAGTATTTT,CASSLVTNTDTQYF
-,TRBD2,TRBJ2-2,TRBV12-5,TGTGCTAGTGGTTTGTCCCGGACTAGCGGCCACACCGGGGAGCTGTTTTTT,CASGLSRTSGHTGELFF